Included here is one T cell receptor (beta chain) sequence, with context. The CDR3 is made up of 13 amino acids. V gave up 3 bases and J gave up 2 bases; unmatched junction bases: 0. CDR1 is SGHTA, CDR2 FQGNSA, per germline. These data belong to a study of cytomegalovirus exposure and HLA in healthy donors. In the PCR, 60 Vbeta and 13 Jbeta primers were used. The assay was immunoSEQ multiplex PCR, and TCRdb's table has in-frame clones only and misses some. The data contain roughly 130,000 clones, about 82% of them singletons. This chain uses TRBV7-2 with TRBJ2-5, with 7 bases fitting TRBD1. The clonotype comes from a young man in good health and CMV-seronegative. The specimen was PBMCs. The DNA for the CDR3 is TGTGCCAGCAGCTTGGGACAGCAAGAGACCCAGTACTTC. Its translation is CASSLGQQETQYF.